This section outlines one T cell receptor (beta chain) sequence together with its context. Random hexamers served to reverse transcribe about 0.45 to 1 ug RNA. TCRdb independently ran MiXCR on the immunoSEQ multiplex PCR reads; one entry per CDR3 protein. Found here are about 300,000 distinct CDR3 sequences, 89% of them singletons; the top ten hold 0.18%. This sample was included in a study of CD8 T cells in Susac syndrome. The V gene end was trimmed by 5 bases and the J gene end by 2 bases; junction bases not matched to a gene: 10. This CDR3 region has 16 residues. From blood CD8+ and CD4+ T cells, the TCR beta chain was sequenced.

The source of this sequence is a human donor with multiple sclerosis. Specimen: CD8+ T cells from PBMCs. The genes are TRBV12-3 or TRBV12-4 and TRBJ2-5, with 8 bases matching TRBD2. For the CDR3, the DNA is TGTGCCAGCAGTCCTGGGACTAGAGTTGGGCAAGAGACCCAGTACTTC. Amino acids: CASSPGTRVGQETQYF.